This T cell receptor (beta chain) is from a study of T cells expressing NK-cell markers. Study-wide context: The TCR beta repertoires were obtained from sorted CD3+CD56+NKG2C+, CD3+CD56+NKG2C- and CD3+CD56-NKG2C+ T cells. HCMV seropositivity characterized most of the eight sequenced donors, and seronegativity one. Overall study findings and caveats: For a handful of donors, the dominant NKG2C+ clonotypes made up roughly 1.0-7.5% of their CD8+ T cells.

TCR beta cDNA was made by 5'RACE template switching with UMIs. TCRdb reprocessed the 5' RACE reads; each CDR3 protein has one entry and no DNA is given. Its table records almost 450,000 distinct CDR3 sequences. Details on this clonotype: Its antigen is still unknown.

Sequencing was carried out using blood T cells: a sorted CD56 or NKG2C T cell subset, CD4+ or CD8+ T cells, or bulk PBMC T cells (not recorded which). The receptor's source is a woman aged 18-70 years in good health.

CDR3 residues: CASRTGAGGVHIQYF. The chain links TRBV2 to TRBJ2-4; lacking DNA, the TRBD1 call made by TCRdb goes unchecked. The length of the CDR3 is 15 residues. Per the germline V gene, CDR1 is SNHLY and CDR2 is FYNNEI.